The rows below give T cell receptor beta chains drawn from one sample of a study of T cell repertoires in cytomegalovirus infection. TCRdb passed the reads through MiXCR, listing each CDR3 protein once. Of about 300,000 distinct CDR3 sequences listed, roughly a tenth were seen once; the top ten hold over 2.5%. Material: PBMCs. These TCRs come from a human donor in good health (CMV status not recorded). Some clones in this sample may be carry-over from other donors' samples. CDR3s include the opening cysteine and the closing phenylalanine or tryptophan. D genes are given only for firm matches. Clone size is not always given. Where it is, it says once, few, many or a class for expanded clones.

TRBD1 NA TRBJ2-3 TRBV20-1 CSAQAGTGTDTQYF TGCAGTGCCCAAGCCGGGACAGGGACAGATACGCAGTATTTT
TRBD1 many TRBJ1-3 TRBV12-3/TRBV12-4 CASSPTGGAGNTIYF TGTGCCAGCAGTCCCACAGGGGGGGCTGGAAACACCATATATTTT
NA many TRBJ2-5 TRBV7-9 CASSFRFPWEETQYF TGTGCCAGCAGCTTTCGTTTTCCCTGGGAAGAGACCCAGTACTTC
TRBD1 many TRBJ1-1 TRBV7-2 CASSVRGSTEAFF TGTGCCAGCAGCGTCAGGGGGTCCACTGAAGCTTTCTTT
NA many TRBJ2-1 TRBV7-2 CASRRVSEQFF TGTGCCAGCAGAAGGGTTTCCGAGCAGTTCTTC
NA few TRBJ2-3 TRBV20-1 CSASATRSTDTQYF TGCAGTGCCTCTGCAACTAGATCCACAGATACGCAGTATTTT
TRBD1 few TRBJ2-6 TRBV27 CASGAGTGGIGANVLTF TGTGCCAGTGGGGCCGGGACAGGGGGCATTGGGGCCAACGTCCTGACTTTC
TRBD1 NA TRBJ2-2 TRBV10-2 CATQTGRNTGELFF TGCGCCACCCAGACAGGGAGGAACACCGGGGAGCTGTTTTTT
NA few TRBJ1-1 TRBV7-2 CASSFKQGTEAFF TGTGCCAGCAGCTTTAAACAGGGCACTGAAGCTTTCTTT
TRBD1 NA TRBJ1-1 TRBV10-3 CASRQGMNTEAFF TGTGCCAGCAGACAGGGGATGAACACTGAAGCTTTCTTT
NA many TRBJ2-3 TRBV9 CASSPLGDTQYF TGTGCCAGCAGCCCCCTGGGAGATACGCAGTATTTT
NA NA TRBJ2-7 TRBV5-1 CASSLSANSYEQYF TGCGCCAGCAGCTTGTCGGCCAACTCCTACGAGCAGTACTTC
TRBD1 many TRBJ2-3 TRBV12-3/TRBV12-4 CASSTGDPDTQYF TGTGCCAGCAGCACAGGGGACCCCGATACGCAGTATTTT
TRBD2 many TRBJ2-2 TRBV7-3 CASSLQSGGGPGGMLFF TGTGCCAGCAGCTTACAGTCTGGCGGGGGACCCGGGGGTATGCTGTTTTTT
NA many TRBJ1-1 TRBV14 CASSPVFRGTEAFF TGTGCCAGCAGCCCGGTCTTCCGGGGTACTGAAGCTTTCTTT
NA many TRBJ1-5 TRBV7-2 CASSFGGGDQPQHF TGTGCCAGCAGCTTCGGGGGAGGGGATCAGCCCCAGCATTTT
NA few TRBJ1-1 TRBV20-1 CSARDKQVAFF TGCAGTGCTAGAGATAAACAGGTAGCTTTCTTT
NA many TRBJ1-1 TRBV4-3 CASSQYAGTPNTEAFF TGCGCCAGCAGCCAATACGCCGGGACACCGAACACTGAAGCTTTCTTT
TRBD1 many TRBJ1-6 TRBV6-1 CASSYSGTANSPLHF TGTGCCAGCAGTTATTCCGGGACAGCTAATTCACCCCTCCACTTT
NA NA TRBJ1-2 TRBV12-3/TRBV12-4 CASSLKGQPTAGYTF TGTGCCAGCAGTTTGAAGGGACAACCTACGGCTGGCTACACCTTC
NA NA TRBJ2-1 TRBV24-1 CATSDFGQGNEQFF TGTGCCACCAGTGATTTCGGGCAGGGAAATGAGCAGTTCTTC
NA few TRBJ2-5 TRBV20-1 CSARGGQETQYF TGCAGTGCTAGGGGGGGACAAGAGACCCAGTACTTC
NA many TRBJ2-6 TRBV4-3 CASSQFLSRSGANVLTF TGCGCCAGCAGCCAATTCCTCAGCAGATCTGGGGCCAACGTCCTGACTTTC
NA few TRBJ1-2 TRBV5-6 CASSSDGLLDGYTF TGTGCCAGCAGCTCGGACGGTCTTCTGGATGGCTACACCTTC
TRBD1 many TRBJ2-2 TRBV6-1 CASRRDRGTGELFF TGTGCCAGCAGAAGGGACAGGGGGACCGGGGAGCTGTTTTTT
NA many TRBJ2-7 TRBV20-1 CSARNPGLASYEQYF TGCAGTGCTAGGAACCCGGGACTCGCCTCCTACGAGCAGTACTTC
TRBD1 many TRBJ1-4 TRBV10-2 CASSGPGQGNEKLFF TGCGCCAGCAGTGGGCCAGGACAGGGTAATGAAAAACTGTTTTTT
NA many TRBJ2-7 TRBV10-3 CATRPGTDYEQYF TGTGCCACTCGCCCCGGGACTGATTACGAGCAGTACTTC
NA few TRBJ1-6 TRBV20-1 CSARDPLSDSPLHF TGCAGTGCTAGAGATCCCCTCTCCGATTCACCCCTCCACTTT
NA many TRBJ1-6 TRBV6-5 CASSSTGARPLHF TGTGCCAGCAGTTCGACCGGCGCCCGACCCCTCCACTTT
TRBD1 many TRBJ1-2 TRBV7-8 CASVRGIGQGANGYTF TGTGCCAGCGTAAGGGGGATCGGACAGGGGGCGAATGGCTACACCTTC
NA many TRBJ2-7 TRBV6-2/TRBV6-3 CASSWESWSYEQYF TGTGCCAGCAGTTGGGAGTCCTGGTCCTACGAGCAGTACTTC
TRBD1 NA TRBJ1-3 TRBV28 CASSLYRGGNTIYF TGTGCCAGCAGTTTATACAGGGGCGGAAACACCATATATTTT
TRBD1 many TRBJ1-2 TRBV7-9 CASSSGGQVNYGYTF TGTGCCAGCAGCTCCGGAGGACAGGTCAACTATGGCTACACCTTC
TRBD1 many TRBJ1-1 TRBV10-3 CAIREGAVNTEAFF TGTGCCATCAGGGAGGGGGCAGTGAACACTGAAGCTTTCTTT
NA many TRBJ1-2 TRBV4-3 CASSQANKGGLYGYTF TGCGCCAGCAGCCAAGCCAACAAGGGGGGCCTCTATGGCTACACCTTC
TRBD1 many TRBJ2-3 TRBV10-3 CAISRDRVGDTQYF TGTGCCATCAGCCGGGACAGGGTAGGAGATACGCAGTATTTT
TRBD1 many TRBJ1-4 TRBV6-2/TRBV6-3 CASRSAGTANEKLFF TGTGCCAGCAGATCAGCCGGGACAGCTAATGAAAAACTGTTTTTT
NA many TRBJ2-3 TRBV4-2 CASSQDETSRGDTQYF TGTGCCAGCAGCCAAGATGAGACTAGCAGGGGAGATACGCAGTATTTT
NA few TRBJ2-1 TRBV5-5 CASSDDSNEQFF TGTGCCAGCAGCGACGACTCCAATGAGCAGTTCTTC
TRBD1 NA TRBJ1-1 TRBV29-1 CSAWTGTGTEAFF TGCAGCGCCTGGACAGGGACAGGGACTGAAGCTTTCTTT
NA many TRBJ2-5 TRBV12-3/TRBV12-4 CASSLRGLGTQYF TGTGCCAGCAGTTTACGGGGCTTGGGGACCCAGTACTTC
TRBD1 many TRBJ2-2 TRBV2 CASSDREENGELFF TGTGCCAGCAGCGACAGGGAAGAGAACGGGGAGCTGTTTTTT
TRBD2 NA TRBJ2-2 TRBV10-1 CASTTGGTTTGELFF TGCGCCAGCACCACGGGGGGGACGACCACCGGGGAGCTGTTTTTT
NA NA TRBJ2-1 TRBV2 CASSDLPGQFYNEQFF TGTGCCAGCAGTGACCTACCGGGCCAGTTTTACAATGAGCAGTTCTTC
NA many TRBJ2-4 TRBV12-3/TRBV12-4 CASSQGTTKNIQYF TGTGCCAGCAGCCAAGGGACAACCAAAAACATTCAGTACTTC
NA NA TRBJ2-5 TRBV7-8 CASRQTQETQYF TGTGCCAGCAGACAAACCCAAGAGACCCAGTACTTC
NA NA TRBJ2-1 TRBV20-1 CGVVTNNEQFF TGCGGAGTAGTGACTAACAATGAGCAGTTCTTC
TRBD1 many TRBJ2-2 TRBV7-9 CASRPGQGLTGELFF TGTGCCAGCAGACCGGGACAGGGTCTAACCGGGGAGCTGTTTTTT
NA NA TRBJ2-2 TRBV27 CASSFTGGELFF TGTGCCAGCAGTTTTACCGGCGGGGAGCTGTTTTTT
TRBD2 many TRBJ2-7 TRBV4-2 CASSHLAGIEQYF TGTGCCAGCAGCCACTTAGCGGGAATCGAGCAGTACTTC
TRBD1 many TRBJ1-2 TRBV29-1 CSALGQGFYGYTF TGCAGCGCCCTGGGACAGGGATTCTATGGCTACACCTTC